The clone carrying this TCR beta chain has only a few counts. Germline CDR1 reads LGHDT; CDR2 reads YNNKEL (reference sequence). The V gene end was trimmed by 1 base and the J gene end by 8 bases; junction bases not matched to a gene: 7. This CDR3 is 16 amino acids long. The sample comes from a study of identical twins. TCRdb analysed the 5' RACE reads with MiXCR anew, one entry per CDR3 protein. The table has around 1.7 million distinct CDR3 sequences, roughly 35% seen once; the top ten hold about 0.27%. The rearrangement joins TRBV3-1 to TRBJ2-1, with 11 bases lining up with TRBD2. This TCR was sampled from a newborn girl in good health. Material for sequencing was cord blood. In DNA, the CDR3 is TGTGCCAGCAGCCAAGTAACTAGCGGGAGTCTGGATGAGCAGTTCTTC. Translation: CASSQVTSGSLDEQFF.